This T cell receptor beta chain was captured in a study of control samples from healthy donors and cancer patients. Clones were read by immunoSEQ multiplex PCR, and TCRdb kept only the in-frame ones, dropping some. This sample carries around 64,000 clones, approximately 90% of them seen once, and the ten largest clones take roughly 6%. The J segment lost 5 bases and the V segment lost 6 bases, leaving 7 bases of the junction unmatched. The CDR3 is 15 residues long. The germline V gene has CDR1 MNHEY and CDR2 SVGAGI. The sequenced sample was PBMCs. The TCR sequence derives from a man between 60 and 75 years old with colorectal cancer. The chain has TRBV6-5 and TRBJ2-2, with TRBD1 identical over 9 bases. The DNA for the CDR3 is TGTGCCAGCAGGTCACAGGGGGCGCTAACCGGGGAGCTGTTTTTT. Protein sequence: CASRSQGALTGELFF.